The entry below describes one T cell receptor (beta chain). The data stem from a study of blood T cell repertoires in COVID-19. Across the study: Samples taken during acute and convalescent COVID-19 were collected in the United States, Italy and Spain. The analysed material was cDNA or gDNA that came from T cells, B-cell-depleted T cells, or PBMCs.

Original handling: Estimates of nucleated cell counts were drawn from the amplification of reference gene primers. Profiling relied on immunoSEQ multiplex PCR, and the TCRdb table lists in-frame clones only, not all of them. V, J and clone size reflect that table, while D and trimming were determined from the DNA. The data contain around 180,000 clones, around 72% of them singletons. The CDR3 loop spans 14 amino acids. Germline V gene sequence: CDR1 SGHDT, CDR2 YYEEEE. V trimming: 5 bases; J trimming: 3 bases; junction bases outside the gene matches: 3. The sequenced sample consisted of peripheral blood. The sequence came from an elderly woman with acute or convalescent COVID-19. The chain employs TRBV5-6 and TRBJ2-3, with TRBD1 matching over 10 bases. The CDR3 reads CASRDRGATDTQYF. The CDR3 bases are TGTGCCAGCAGGGACAGGGGGGCAACAGATACGCAGTATTTT.